The clone carrying this TCR beta chain was seen a handful of times. The CDR3 runs 13 residues. Trimming stripped 1 base from V and 5 bases from J, with 6 bases between. Germline V gene lookup returns CDR1 MDHEN and CDR2 SYDVKM. This entry belongs to a study of CD8+ T cells in alopecia areata. Documented treatment: oral pan-JAK inhibitor, 5-10 mg twice daily. RNA extraction was followed by reverse transcription into cDNA, which acted as the sequencing template. Clones were read by immunoSEQ multiplex PCR, and TCRdb kept only the in-frame ones, dropping some. The table shows more than 200,000 clones, with 40% to 45% occurring only once.

This sequence joins TRBV28 and TRBJ2-1; D not resolved. The sequence was obtained from a human donor with alopecia areata. The input for sequencing was CD4+ T cells sorted from blood, taken at roughly week 36, from a patient treated with tofacitinib. The CDR3 region is CASSLYPDNEQFF. The CDR3 nucleotides read TGTGCCAGCAGTTTATACCCAGACAATGAGCAGTTCTTC.